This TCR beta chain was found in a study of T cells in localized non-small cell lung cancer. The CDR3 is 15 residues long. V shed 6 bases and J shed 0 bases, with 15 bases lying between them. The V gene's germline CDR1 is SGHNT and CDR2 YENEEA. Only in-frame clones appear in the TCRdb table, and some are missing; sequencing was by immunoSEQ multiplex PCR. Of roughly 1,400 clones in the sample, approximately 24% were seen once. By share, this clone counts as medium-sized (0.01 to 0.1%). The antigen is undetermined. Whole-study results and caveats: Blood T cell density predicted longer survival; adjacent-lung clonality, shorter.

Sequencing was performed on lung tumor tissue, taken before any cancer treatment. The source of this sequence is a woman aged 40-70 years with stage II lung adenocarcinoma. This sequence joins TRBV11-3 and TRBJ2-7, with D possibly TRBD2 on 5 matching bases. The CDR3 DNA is TGTGCCAGCAGAGACTCCGGGGAGTTCTCCTACGAGCAGTACTTC. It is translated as CASRDSGEFSYEQYF.